A selection of T cell receptor beta chains follows, all from one sample in a study of blood T cell repertoires in COVID-19. Produced via immunoSEQ multiplex PCR; TCRdb's table is partial and in-frame only. The sample carries around 170,000 clones, just over 85% recorded once. Source material: peripheral blood. The source is a middle-aged man with active or convalescent COVID-19. CDR3s leave out the opening cysteine and the closing phenylalanine or tryptophan. Only some rows state a clone size, as once, few, many or a class for expanded clones.

- TRBV9 ASSLRTNQETQY
few TRBV7-2 ASSLEPSSGNTIY
- TRBV10-3 ATTGDRSGNTIY
- TRBV6-1 ASSGFFGGGSTDTQY
- TRBV6-2/TRBV6-3 ASSYRGTGEYEQY
- TRBV27 ASSLSGGINQPQH
- TRBV7-6 ASSRYRGEQY
- TRBV19 ASSSDRPYGYT
many TRBV29-1 SVDAGVDTQY
- TRBV7-8 ASSPQGNEQY
- TRBV18 ASSPPVSLPTSTIY
- TRBV5-1 ASRGTAGNTIY
- TRBV28 ASSFTQVEQF
- TRBV5-5 ASSSQLAGGYETQY
- TRBV20-1 SVSSGDPPYNEQF
- TRBV5-1 ASSTQGNVAEAF
- TRBV6-2/TRBV6-3 ASSYAAARSADTGELF
- TRBV7-2 ASSLNPGGAPYNEQF
- TRBV23-1 ASSHHNQPRTYEQY
- TRBV3-1/TRBV3-2 ASSQDFVSGGETQY
- TRBV11-1 ASSLQTGIGYT
few TRBV5-5 ASSWVAGGRETQY
- TRBV25-1 ASSEGQVNTEAF
- TRBV28 ASSLSGQGGFLGEAF
- TRBV11-2 ASSLTSGGYEQY
- TRBV24-1 ATSDYGSGGTDTQY